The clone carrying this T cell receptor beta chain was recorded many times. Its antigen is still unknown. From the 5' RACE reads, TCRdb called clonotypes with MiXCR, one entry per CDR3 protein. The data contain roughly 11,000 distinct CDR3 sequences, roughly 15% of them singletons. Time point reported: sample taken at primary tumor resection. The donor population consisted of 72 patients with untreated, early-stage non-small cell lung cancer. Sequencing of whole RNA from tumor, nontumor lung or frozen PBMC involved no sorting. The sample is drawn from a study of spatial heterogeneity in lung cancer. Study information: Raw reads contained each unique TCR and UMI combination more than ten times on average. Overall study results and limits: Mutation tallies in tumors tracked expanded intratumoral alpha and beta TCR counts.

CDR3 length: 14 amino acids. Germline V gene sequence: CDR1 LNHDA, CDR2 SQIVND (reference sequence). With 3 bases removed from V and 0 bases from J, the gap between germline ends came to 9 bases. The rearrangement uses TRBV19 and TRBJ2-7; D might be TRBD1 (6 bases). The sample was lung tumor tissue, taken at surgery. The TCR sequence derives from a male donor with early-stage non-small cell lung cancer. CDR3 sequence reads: CASSIEQGSYEQYF. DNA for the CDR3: TGTGCCAGTAGTATCGAACAGGGCTCCTACGAGCAGTACTTC. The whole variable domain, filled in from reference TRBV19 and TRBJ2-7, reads DGGITQSPKYLFRKEGQNVTLSCEQNLNHDAMYWYRQDPGQGLRLIYYSQIVNDFQKGDIAEGYSVSREKKESFPLTVTSAQKNPTAFYLCASSIEQGSYEQYFGPGTRLTVT.